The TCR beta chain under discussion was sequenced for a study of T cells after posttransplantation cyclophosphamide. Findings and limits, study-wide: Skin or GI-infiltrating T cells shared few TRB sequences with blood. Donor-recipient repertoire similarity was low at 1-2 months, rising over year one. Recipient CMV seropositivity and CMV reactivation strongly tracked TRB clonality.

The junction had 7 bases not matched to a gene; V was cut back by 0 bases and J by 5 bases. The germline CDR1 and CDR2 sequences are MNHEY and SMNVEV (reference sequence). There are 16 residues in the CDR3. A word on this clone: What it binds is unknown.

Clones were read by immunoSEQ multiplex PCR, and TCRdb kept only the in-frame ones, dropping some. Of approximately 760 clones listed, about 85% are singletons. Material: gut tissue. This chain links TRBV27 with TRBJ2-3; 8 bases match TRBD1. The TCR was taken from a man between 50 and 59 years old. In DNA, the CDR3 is TGTGCCAGCAGTTTATCCGGCAGGGGGCGGATAGATACGCAGTATTTT. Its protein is CASSLSGRGRIDTQYF.